The 2 T cell receptor beta chains in this list originate from one sample, sequenced in a study of blood T cell repertoires in COVID-19. Assay used: immunoSEQ multiplex PCR; TCRdb lists only in-frame clones, some missing. The profile shows around 46,000 clones, over 70% of them singletons. Sequencing was carried out using peripheral blood. These receptors came from a woman aged 80 or older with COVID-19, enrolled during active disease.

The chain recombines TRBV3-1 (or the pseudogene TRBV3-2) with TRBJ2-3; a weak D match, TRBD2 (6 bases). The V end was cut by 3 bases, the J end by 0 bases, with 16 bases between. In germline, CDR1 is LGHDT, CDR2 YNNKEL (reference sequence). The CDR3 is made up of 17 amino acids. CDR3 loop: CASSHHTGLTSTDTQYF. The CDR3 nucleotides read TGTGCCAGCAGCCATCACACGGGACTCACTAGCACAGATACGCAGTATTTT.

On this clone itself: Relative to the germline gene, one junction end is altered; a read error may explain this. The chain links TRBV27 to TRBJ1-1, with no clear D. This CDR3 is built from 15 residues. The germline V gene encodes CDR1 MNHEY and CDR2 SMNVEV (reference sequence). The CDR3 here is CASSPSRSGNAEAFF. CDR3 DNA sequence: TGTGCCAGCAGCCCCTCCCGGTCCGGGAACGCTGAAGCTTTCTTT.